The 12 T cell receptor beta chains below were found in one sample sequenced in a study of breast tumors, draining lymph nodes, adjacent tissues (TCRdb year 2016). Preparation of the library involved multiplex PCR. Sequencing was performed on an Illumina HiSeq 2000. The public reads were run again by TCRdb, first through fastp at Q25 and then through MiXCR, and only productive beta chains were kept. Every CDR3 protein is listed once, alongside the most common genes and DNA of its rows. Across this sample there are about 12,000 distinct CDR3 sequences, with approximately 55% seen only once. In total, the top ten clones hold more than 30% of the sample. The sequenced material came from breast tumor tissue. The receptors were gathered from a female donor with breast cancer. Some clones in this sample may be carry-over from other donors' samples.

The rearrangement joins TRBV24-1 to TRBJ2-1, with D perhaps matching TRBD2 (6 bases). The V end lost 4 bases, the J end lost 0 bases, and 15 bases lay between the germline ends. The CDR3 is 17 amino acids. The germline V gene has CDR1 KGHDR and CDR2 SFDVKD. Here the CDR3 DNA reads TGTGCCACCAGTGACCCGGGACTCGAGAGCTCCTACAATGAGCAGTTCTTC. It specifies CATSDPGLESSYNEQFF.

The rearrangement joins TRBV7-3 to TRBJ1-6; D might be TRBD1 (5 bases). V gave up 3 bases and J gave up 13 bases, with 19 bases separating them. There are 15 residues in the CDR3. Germline V gene sequence: CDR1 SGHTA, CDR2 FQGTGA. CDR3 in amino acids: CASSFGDGHNYPLHF. CDR3 bases: TGTGCCAGCAGCTTCGGGGACGGGCATAATTACCCCCTCCACTTT.

This clonotype has just one count. The J gene is TRBJ2-5, the V gene TRBV12-3 or TRBV12-4; 12 bases agree with TRBD2. The J segment lost 5 bases and the V segment lost 6 bases, leaving 10 bases of the junction unmatched. The CDR3 length is 16 residues. This chain's CDR3 is CASSPTSGRTGETQYF. In DNA form, the CDR3 reads TGTGCCAGCAGCCCGACTAGCGGGAGAACCGGGGAGACCCAGTACTTC.

The table lists this clonotype with a few counts. V is TRBV6-2 or TRBV6-3 and J is TRBJ2-7, with D perhaps matching TRBD1 or TRBD2 (6 bases each). This CDR3 has 14 amino acids. Germline V gives CDR1 MNHEY, CDR2 SVGEGT. Trimming pared 7 bases from V and 0 bases from J, leaving 13 bases between. This chain's CDR3 is CASTKGGSSYEQYF. Here the CDR3 DNA reads TGTGCCAGCACCAAAGGGGGGAGCTCCTACGAGCAGTACTTC.

Turning to this clonotype: This may be a read error, as it is one base from a much larger clone. The rearrangement joins TRBV6-6 to TRBJ2-7; 14 bases line up with TRBD2. Germline CDR1 MNHNY, CDR2 SVGAGI (reference sequence). CDR3 length equals 17 residues. With 5 bases clipped from V and 0 bases from J, the junction kept 6 bases outside the gene matches. CDR3 sequence reads: CASSPRTSGGNSYEQYV. The CDR3 coding sequence is TGTGCCAGCAGTCCCAGGACTAGCGGGGGGAACTCCTACGAGCAGTACGTC.

This clonotype was detected ten times or more. The CDR3 loop reads CSVVYYLGEDEQFF. The CDR3 DNA follows: TGCAGCGTTGTTTACTACTTAGGGGAGGATGAGCAGTTCTTC. The chain is built from TRBV29-1 and TRBJ2-1, with D tentatively TRBD2 (6 bases). Trimming stripped 4 bases from V and 8 bases from J, with 18 bases between. Germline loops: CDR1 SQVTM, CDR2 ANQGSEA. The CDR3 loop spans 14 amino acids.

The V call is TRBV15, the J call TRBJ2-1; no reliable D call. In germline, CDR1 is LNHNV, CDR2 YYDKDF (reference sequence). The germline V and J ends were trimmed by 0 bases and 8 bases, with 8 bases remaining between them. CDR3 length: 13 amino acids. This chain's CDR3 is CATSREEADEQFF. DNA for the CDR3: TGTGCCACCAGCAGAGAAGAAGCAGATGAGCAGTTCTTC.

This clonotype was observed a handful of times. The chain links TRBV20-1 to TRBJ2-7, with 10 bases lining up with TRBD1. There are 14 residues in the CDR3. Germline V lookup: CDR1 DFQATT, CDR2 SNEGSKA (reference sequence). After removal of 1 base from V and 3 bases from J, the junction contained 3 bases not matched to a gene. The CDR3 DNA reads as TGCAGTGCTAGAGTTGGGACAGGGGACTACGAGCAGTACTTC. Translating it yields CSARVGTGDYEQYF.

This clonotype was detected many times. The CDR3 is CASSPAGLVSSNEQFF. The CDR3 bases are TGCGCCAGCAGCCCGGCGGGGCTAGTAAGCTCCAATGAGCAGTTCTTC. The V call is TRBV5-1, the J call TRBJ2-1; tentatively, D is TRBD2 (6 bases). Between the trimmed V and J ends, which lost 4 bases and 6 bases, there was a span of 20 bases. Germline CDR1 is SGHRS and CDR2 is YFSETQ. CDR3 size: 16 residues.

The chain combines TRBV5-8 with TRBJ2-7; D not certain. CDR3 size: 11 residues. From germline, CDR1 is SGHTS and CDR2 YDEGEE. V dropped 7 bases and J dropped 5 bases, with 10 bases sitting between them. The CDR3 sequence is CASVQLDEQYF. CDR3 sequence (DNA): TGTGCCAGCGTGCAGTTGGACGAGCAGTACTTC.

On this clonotype: An end of the junction differs from the germline gene, which may be a read error. This chain uses TRBV5-4 with TRBJ2-5; no clear D gene. The CDR3 totals 14 residues. The germline V gene has CDR1 SGHNT and CDR2 YYREEE (reference sequence). The CDR3 here is CDSSHELGSETQYF. The CDR3 nucleotides read TGTGACAGCAGCCATGAGCTAGGTTCAGAGACCCAGTACTTC.

The J gene is TRBJ2-7, the V gene TRBV5-1; 7 nucleotides line up with TRBD2. With 2 bases clipped from V and 7 bases from J, the junction kept 9 bases outside the gene matches. The germline gives CDR1 SGHRS, CDR2 YFSETQ. The CDR3 is 14 residues long. The CDR3, as DNA: TGCGCCAGCAGCTTTTCAGCGGGAATGGGGGAGCAGTACTTC. Translated, it gives CASSFSAGMGEQYF.